The 2 T cell receptor beta chains given below trace back to one sample, sequenced in a study of blood T cell repertoires in COVID-19. TCRdb keeps only in-frame clones here, not all; method: immunoSEQ multiplex PCR. This sample has about 300,000 clones; approximately 85% occur once, and the top ten carry 13%. What was sequenced was peripheral blood. The receptors come from a human donor in a cohort sampled during active COVID-19.

The chain carries TRBV7-9 and TRBJ2-1; a weak D match, TRBD1 (5 bases). CDR3 length: 14 residues. Germline CDR1 and CDR2: SEHNR and FQNEAQ (reference sequence). V was cut by 5 bases and J by 5 bases, with 13 bases left in between. The chain's CDR3 is CASSPTGGNNEQFF. In nucleotides, the CDR3 is TGTGCCAGCAGCCCAACAGGCGGAAACAATGAGCAGTTCTTC.

The chain uses TRBV5-4 and TRBJ1-1; TRBD1 might be the D (5 bases). Germline V gene data show CDR1 as SGHNT and CDR2 as YYREEE (reference sequence). V gave up 0 bases and J gave up 8 bases, with 20 bases separating them. The CDR3 loop spans 16 amino acids. The DNA of the CDR3 is TGTGCCAGCAGCTTGGACAAGGACACCCGAGTTTTCGAAGCTTTCTTT. Residues: CASSLDKDTRVFEAFF.